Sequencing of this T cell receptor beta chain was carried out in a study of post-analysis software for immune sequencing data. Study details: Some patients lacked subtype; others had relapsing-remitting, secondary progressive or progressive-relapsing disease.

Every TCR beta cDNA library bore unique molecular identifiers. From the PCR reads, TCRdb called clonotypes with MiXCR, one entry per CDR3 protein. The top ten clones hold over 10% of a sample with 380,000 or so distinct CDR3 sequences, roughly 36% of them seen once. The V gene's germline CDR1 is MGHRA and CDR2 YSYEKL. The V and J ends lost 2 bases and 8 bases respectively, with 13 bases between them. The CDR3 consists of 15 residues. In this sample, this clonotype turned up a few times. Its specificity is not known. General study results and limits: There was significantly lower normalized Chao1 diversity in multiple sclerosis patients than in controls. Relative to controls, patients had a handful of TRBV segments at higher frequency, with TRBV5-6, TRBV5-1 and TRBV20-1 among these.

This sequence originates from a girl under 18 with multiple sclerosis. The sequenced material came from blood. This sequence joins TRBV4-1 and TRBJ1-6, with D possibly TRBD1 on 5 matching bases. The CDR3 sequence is CASSQPDGRDSPLHF. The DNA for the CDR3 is TGCGCCAGCAGCCAACCGGACGGCAGGGATTCACCCCTCCACTTT.